These 12 T cell receptor beta chains were all obtained from the same sample, sequenced in a study of CD8 T cells in Susac syndrome. A quantity of roughly 0.5 to 1 ug RNA underwent reverse transcription using random hexamers. TCRdb independently ran MiXCR on the immunoSEQ multiplex PCR reads; one entry per CDR3 protein. The sample lists roughly 28,000 distinct CDR3 sequences; about 95% were seen once. Specimen: CD8+ T cells from PBMCs. The source of these receptors is a human donor in good health.

The rearrangement joins TRBV5-4 to TRBJ2-3; TRBD2 agrees at 9 bases. The CDR3 runs to 17 residues. V lost 4 bases, J lost 3 bases, and 12 bases stayed unmatched. The germline gives CDR1 SGHNT, CDR2 YYREEE (reference sequence). CDR3 bases: TGTGCCAGCAGCCCTTATTTGCTAGCGGGGTTGACAGATACGCAGTATTTT. Its protein product is CASSPYLLAGLTDTQYF.

This chain links TRBV4-3 with TRBJ2-3; D is ambiguous. CDR3 length: 14 amino acids. Trimming took 0 bases from V and 6 from J, leaving 10 bases between them. The germline V gene has CDR1 LGHNA and CDR2 YSLEER. The CDR3 loop reads CASSQEVGLDTQYF. CDR3 coding DNA: TGCGCCAGCAGCCAAGAAGTCGGGCTGGATACGCAGTATTTT.

CDR3 sequence (DNA): TGTGCCAGCAGCCTTGGACTCCTGTTTTTT. As protein: CASSLGLLFF. The genes are TRBV3-1 and TRBJ2-2; D perhaps matches TRBD2 (5 bases). The germline V and J ends were trimmed by 4 bases and 14 bases, with 8 bases remaining between them. CDR3 size: 10 residues. Germline V gene sequence: CDR1 LGHDT, CDR2 YNNKEL (reference sequence).

This chain connects TRBV18 to TRBJ1-5; D not certain. The germline CDR1 and CDR2 sequences are KGHSH and LQKENI. V shed 2 bases and J shed 2 bases, with 10 bases lying between them. The length of the CDR3 is 15 residues. CDR3 in amino acids: CASSPRQVGNQPQHF. Here the CDR3 DNA reads TGTGCCAGCTCACCAAGGCAGGTCGGCAATCAGCCCCAGCATTTT.

The genes are TRBV14 and TRBJ1-2; D remains ambiguous. Germline CDR1 SGHDN, CDR2 FVKESK. V was pared by 5 bases and J by 8 bases, with 6 bases between. CDR3 length equals 10 residues. As DNA, the CDR3 is TGTGCCAGCAGCTTTTTCGGCTACACCTTC. Amino acid sequence: CASSFFGYTF.

This chain uses TRBV12-3 or TRBV12-4 with TRBJ2-2, with 8 positions matching TRBD1. The CDR3 spans 15 residues. V was pared by 6 bases and J by 4 bases, with 7 bases of the junction left unmatched. CDR3 DNA: TGTGCCAGCAGGACTCCAACAGGGGGCACCGGGGAGCTGTTTTTT. It yields the protein CASRTPTGGTGELFF.

The rearrangement joins TRBV6-2 or TRBV6-3 to TRBJ2-2, with 9 bases lining up with TRBD1. Germline CDR1 MNHEY, CDR2 SVGEGT. The ends lost 4 bases at V and 2 bases at J; junction bases unmatched: 2. The CDR3 runs 15 residues. The CDR3 nucleotides are TGTGCCAGCAGTTCGGACAGGGGTAACACCGGGGAGCTGTTTTTT. Protein: CASSSDRGNTGELFF.

Only one count was recorded for this clonotype. This chain connects TRBV9 to TRBJ1-2; D ambiguous. The germline CDR1 and CDR2 sequences are SGDLS and YYNGEE. Trimming took 3 bases from V and 8 from J, leaving 8 bases between them. The CDR3 is 11 amino acids. The CDR3 sequence is CASSGGGGYTF. Written as DNA, the CDR3 is TGTGCCAGCAGCGGGGGAGGAGGCTACACCTTC.

V and J are TRBV19 and TRBJ2-1; 8 bases fit TRBD1. The CDR3 sequence is 13 residues long. The J segment lost 9 bases and the V segment lost 2 bases, leaving 3 bases of the junction unmatched. The germline gives CDR1 LNHDA, CDR2 SQIVND (reference sequence). The CDR3 sequence: CASSIYTGGEQFF. The CDR3 DNA follows: TGTGCCAGTAGTATATACACAGGGGGTGAGCAGTTCTTC.

The V call is TRBV20-1, the J call TRBJ2-7, with TRBD1 matching 7 bases. This CDR3 spans 14 amino acids. V lost 5 bases and J lost 0; bases outside the gene matches: 7. Germline lookup yields CDR1 DFQATT and CDR2 SNEGSKA (reference sequence). CDR3 nucleotides: TGCAGTGCTGAGGGGGCGGCAAGCTCCTACGAGCAGTACTTC. The encoded protein is CSAEGAASSYEQYF.

The V call is TRBV19, the J call TRBJ2-2; D perhaps matches TRBD2 (5 bases). Germline values: CDR1 LNHDA, CDR2 SQIVND (reference sequence). V was shortened by 8 bases and J by 2 bases, with 6 bases between the two germline ends. The CDR3 spans 12 residues. This chain's CDR3 is CASPSNTGELFF. As DNA, the CDR3 is TGTGCCAGTCCTAGCAACACCGGGGAGCTGTTTTTT. Together with reference TRBV19 and TRBJ2-2, the CDR3 gives the full variable domain: DGGITQSPKYLFRKEGQNVTLSCEQNLNHDAMYWYRQDPGQGLRLIYYSQIVNDFQKGDIAEGYSVSREKKESFPLTVTSAQKNPTAFYLCASPSNTGELFFGEGSRLTVL.

V usage is TRBV7-2 and J usage is TRBJ2-5, with a weak D call TRBD1 (6 bases). The V gene's germline CDR1 is SGHTA and CDR2 FQGNSA. V was trimmed by 7 bases and J by 0 bases, leaving 12 bases between them. This CDR3 is built from 14 residues. This CDR3 reads CASNHGTYQETQYF. In DNA, the CDR3 is TGTGCCAGCAACCACGGGACATACCAAGAGACCCAGTACTTC.